The table lists the clone carrying this T cell receptor beta chain with a few counts. The antigen remains unidentified. The data derive from a study of blood T cells in healthy people across ages. Study outcomes and limitations: The study could not conclusively compare naive and antigen-experienced cells, given its unsorted PBMCs. Relative to aged donors, long-lived donors carried more naive CD4+ cells and displayed higher diversity.

A second PCR of about 7 to 12 cycles used a sample-barcoded 5' primer and a J-beta primer mix. A template-switch adaptor that had 12 random nucleotides put a tag on each cDNA molecule. TCRdb reprocessed the 5' RACE reads via MiXCR and lists one record per CDR3 protein. The sample contains roughly 1,500,000 distinct CDR3 sequences, approximately 40% of which appear only once. The source of this sequence is a woman aged 18-30 years in good health. The sequenced sample was blood.

CDR3 sequence reads: CASSLGSPQNIQYF. CDR3 nucleotide sequence: TGTGCCAGCAGCTTGGGGTCCCCACAAAACATTCAGTACTTC. The V gene is TRBV5-6, the J gene TRBJ2-4; D remains ambiguous. The CDR3 is 14 amino acids. The V gene lost 0 bases and the J gene lost 5 bases, with 9 bases spanning the gap. CDR1 is SGHDT, CDR2 YYEEEE, per germline.